The 5 T cell receptor beta chains below come from one sample, sequenced in a study of CD8+ T cells in alopecia areata. cDNA reverse transcribed from extracted RNA served as the sequencing template. The repertoire was sequenced with immunoSEQ multiplex PCR; TCRdb's copy has only in-frame clones and lacks some. The sample holds 290,000 or so clones, and no clone turns up only once. Separation of pooled cutaneous lymph node cells was by sorting with CD4, CD8alpha, NKG2D, NKG2ACE and other markers. The sequencing sample was made of CD4+ T cells sorted from a lymph node. The receptors were gathered from a C3H/HeJ mouse with alopecia areata. The strain is characterized by the MHC haplotype H2-k.

This clone occurred a few times. Any gene name here is a mouse gene name. The CDR3 is cut off 4 residues early in the read; its end comes from the germline J gene. This same CDR3 is encoded by further DNA sequences in the sample. The chain employs TRBV1 and TRBJ2-1; 11 bases line up with TRBD1. This CDR3 contains 16 residues. In germline, CDR1 is NSQYPW, CDR2 LRSPGD (reference sequence). Trimming removed 0 bases from V and 4 bases from J; junction bases left unmatched: 2. The sequenced part of the CDR3 DNA is TGCACCTGCAGTGCAGAGGGGACAGGGGGATATGCT. Residues: CTCSAEGTGGYA. The full CDR3 reads CTCSAEGTGGYAEQFF.

As concerns this clone: The gene symbols are mouse symbols. The CDR3 is cut off 4 residues early in the read; its end comes from the germline J gene. V usage is TRBV13-1 and J usage is TRBJ2-5; TRBD1 matches at 7 bases. The CDR3 is made up of 16 amino acids. Per germline, CDR1 NSHNY and CDR2 SYGAGN. The ends lost 3 bases at V and 0 bases at J; junction bases unmatched: 7. Partial CDR3 DNA: TGTGCCAGCAGTGGATCCCGGGACAGTAACCAAGAC. Translated, it gives CASSGSRDSNQD. The whole CDR3 protein is CASSGSRDSNQDTQYF.

The sample holds a few counts of this clone. Gene names refer to mouse genes. The read terminates 4 residues before the CDR3 end, so the remaining end is supplied by the germline J gene. The chain links TRBV31 to TRBJ1-2; D may be TRBD1 (5 bases). The CDR3 is 12 amino acids. Germline V gene lookup returns CDR1 GKSSPN and CDR2 SITVG. CDR3 DNA, as far as it was read: TGTGCCTGGAGTCAGGGGAGGTCC. Its translation is CAWSQGRS. The whole CDR3 reads CAWSQGRSDYTF. Combining the CDR3 with reference TRBV31 and TRBJ1-2 gives the whole variable domain AQTIHQWPVAEIKAVGSPLSLGCTIKGKSSPNLYWYWQATGGTLQQLFYSITVGQVESVVQLNLSASRPKDDQFILSTEKLLLSHSGFYLCAWSQGRSDYTFGSGTRLLVI.

This clone was detected a few times. Germline and genes here are mouse. The read ends 4 residues before the CDR3 terminus; that terminus is restored from the germline J gene. This rearrangement joins TRBV1 to TRBJ2-1; D ambiguous. Germline V gene sequence: CDR1 NSQYPW, CDR2 LRSPGD (reference sequence). The CDR3 has 12 amino acids. CDR3 bases read: TGCACCTGCAGTGCAAGCAGGTCT. This encodes CTCSASRS. The complete CDR3 reads CTCSASRSEQFF. Filled out from reference TRBV1 and TRBJ2-1, the complete variable domain reads VTLLEQNPRWRLVPRGQAVNLRCILKNSQYPWMSWYQQDLQKQLQWLFTLRSPGDKEVKSLPGADYLATRVTDTELRLQVANMSQGRTLYCTCSASRSEQFFGPGTRLTVL.

This clone was detected only a few times. These gene names are mouse names. The missing CDR3 end, 3 residues past where the read stops, is filled in from the germline J gene. The V and J genes are TRBV13-3 and TRBJ1-6; 8 bases fit TRBD1. TRBJ1-6 is reported as an ORF; its role is uncertain. The V and J ends lost 4 bases and 8 bases, in that order; junction bases with no gene match: 2. There are 13 residues in the CDR3. Looked up from germline, CDR1 is NNHDY and CDR2 is SYVADS. The chain's CDR3 is CASSQGAYSPLYF. The covered CDR3 bases are TGTGCCAGCAGTCAGGGGGCCTATTCGCCC.